By share, the clone carrying this T cell receptor beta chain counts as medium-sized. Its antigen is currently unknown. This sample was taken from a study of spatial heterogeneity in lung cancer. Across the study: Alpha-chain sequences were consistently detected less often than beta-chain sequences.

Per the germline V gene, CDR1 is DFQATT and CDR2 is SNEGSKA (reference sequence). Trimming cost V 2 bases and J 0 bases, with 14 bases left between them. The CDR3 is made up of 15 amino acids. Study findings and constraints: Mutation tallies in tumors tracked expanded intratumoral alpha and beta TCR counts. Among tumor T cells, estimated coverage was roughly 7% for alpha chains and around 13% for beta chains.

The time point here: sample taken at primary tumor resection. The authors sequenced whole RNA from tumor, nontumor lung or frozen PBMC without sorting. The library protocol tagged each TCR cDNA with a unique molecular identifier. TCRdb re-called the 5' RACE reads through MiXCR, storing one row per CDR3 protein. The repertoire holds about 1,500 distinct CDR3 sequences, around 18% seen once, with approximately 51% in the top ten. The TCR comes from a male donor with early-stage non-small cell lung cancer. V gene TRBV20-1 combines with J gene TRBJ2-7, with D unclear. Sequenced material: lung tumor tissue, taken at surgery. CDR3 in amino acids: CSARKGQAGSYEQYF. The CDR3, as DNA: TGCAGTGCTAGAAAAGGGCAGGCTGGCTCCTACGAGCAGTACTTC.